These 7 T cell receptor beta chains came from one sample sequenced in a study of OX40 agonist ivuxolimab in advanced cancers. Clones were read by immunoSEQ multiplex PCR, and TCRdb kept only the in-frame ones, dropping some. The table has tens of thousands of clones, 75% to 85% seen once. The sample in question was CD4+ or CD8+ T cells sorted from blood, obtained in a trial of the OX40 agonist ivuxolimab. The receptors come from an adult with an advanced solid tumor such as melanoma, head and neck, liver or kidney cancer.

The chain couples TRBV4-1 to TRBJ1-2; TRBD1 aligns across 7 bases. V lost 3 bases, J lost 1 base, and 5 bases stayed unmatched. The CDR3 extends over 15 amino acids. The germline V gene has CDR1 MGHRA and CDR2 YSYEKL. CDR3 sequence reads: CASSQGTAVNYGYTF. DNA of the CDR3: TGCGCCAGCAGCCAGGGGACAGCCGTTAACTATGGCTACACCTTC.

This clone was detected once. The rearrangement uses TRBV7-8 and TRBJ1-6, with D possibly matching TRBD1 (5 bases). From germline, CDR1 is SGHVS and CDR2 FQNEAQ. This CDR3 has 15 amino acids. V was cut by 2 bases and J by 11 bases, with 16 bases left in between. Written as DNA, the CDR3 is TGTGCCAGCAGCTTATCCTCGGGGGAAAAGACACCCCTCCACTTT. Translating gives CASSLSSGEKTPLHF. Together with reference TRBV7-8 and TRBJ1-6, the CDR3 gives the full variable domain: GAGVSQSPRYKVAKRGQDVALRCDPISGHVSLFWYQQALGQGPEFLTYFQNEAQLDKSGLPSDRFFAERPEGSVSTLKIQRTQQEDSAVYLCASSLSSGEKTPLHFGNGTRLTVT.

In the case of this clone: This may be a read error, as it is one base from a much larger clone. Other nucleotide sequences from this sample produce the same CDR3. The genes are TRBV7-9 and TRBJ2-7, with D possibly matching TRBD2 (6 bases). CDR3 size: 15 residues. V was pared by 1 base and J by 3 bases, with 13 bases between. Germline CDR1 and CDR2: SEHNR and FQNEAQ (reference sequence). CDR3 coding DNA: TGTGCCAGCAGCTTAGAAGGGCGGGGCGGCTACGAGCAGTACTTC. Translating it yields CASSLEGRGGYEQYF.

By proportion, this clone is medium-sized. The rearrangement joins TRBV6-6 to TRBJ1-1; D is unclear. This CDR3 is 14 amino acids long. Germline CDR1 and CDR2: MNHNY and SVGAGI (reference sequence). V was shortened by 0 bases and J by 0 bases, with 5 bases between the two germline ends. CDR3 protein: CASSYSQLNTEAFF. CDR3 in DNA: TGTGCCAGCAGTTACTCACAGTTGAACACTGAAGCTTTCTTT.

The CDR3 spells CASPPPGTQQETQYF. The CDR3 DNA is TGTGCCAGCCCTCCTCCCGGGACGCAACAAGAGACCCAGTACTTC. The chain employs TRBV6-1 and TRBJ2-5, with D perhaps being TRBD1 or TRBD2 (5 bases each). The CDR3 is made up of 15 amino acids. V lost 8 bases and J 2 bases, leaving 18 bases between the germline ends. CDR1 MNHNS and CDR2 SASEGT come from the germline V gene.

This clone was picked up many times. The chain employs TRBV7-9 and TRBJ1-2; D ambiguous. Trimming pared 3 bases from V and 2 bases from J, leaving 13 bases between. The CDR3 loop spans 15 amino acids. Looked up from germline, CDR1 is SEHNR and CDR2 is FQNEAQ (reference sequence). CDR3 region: CASSLKDGPNYGYTF. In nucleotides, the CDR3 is TGTGCCAGCAGCTTGAAGGACGGACCCAACTATGGCTACACCTTC.

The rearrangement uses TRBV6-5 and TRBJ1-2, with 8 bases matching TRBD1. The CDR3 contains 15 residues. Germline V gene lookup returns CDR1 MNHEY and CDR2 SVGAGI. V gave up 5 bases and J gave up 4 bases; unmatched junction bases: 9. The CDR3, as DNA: TGTGCCAGCAGTCTCCGTGGACAGGGAGTCTATGGCTACACCTTC. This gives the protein CASSLRGQGVYGYTF.